Listed here are 5 T cell receptor beta chains from one sample, sequenced in a study of shared clonotypes between healthy human individuals. CD45RO-negative, CCR7-selected cells formed the naive CD8 fraction, which excluded terminally differentiated effector memory CD45RA+ cells. The repertoire was sequenced with immunoSEQ multiplex PCR; TCRdb's copy has only in-frame clones and lacks some. Among some 2,000,000 clones listed, roughly 94% were seen once. Sequenced material: naive CD8+ T cells sorted from blood. These receptors were collected from a man between 18 and 35 years old in good health.

The chain recombines TRBV10-2 with TRBJ2-5; 11 bases are shared with TRBD2. This CDR3 is 18 amino acids long. The V gene's germline CDR1 is WSHSY and CDR2 SAAADI. With 4 bases clipped from V and 5 bases from J, the junction kept 15 bases outside the gene matches. CDR3 amino acids: CASSGGTGSGRAWETQYF. The DNA for the CDR3 is TGCGCCAGCAGTGGGGGGACGGGTAGCGGGAGGGCCTGGGAGACCCAGTACTTC.

V gene TRBV11-3 combines with J gene TRBJ1-1; TRBD1 agrees at 9 bases. CDR1 and CDR2 from the germline V gene are SGHNT and YENEEA. Losses at the gene ends were 4 bases for V and 7 bases for J; bases not matched to a gene: 4. The CDR3 has 13 residues. Written as DNA, the CDR3 is TGTGCCAGCAGCTACGGACAGGGGCATGAAGCTTTCTTT. Amino acids: CASSYGQGHEAFF. Using reference TRBV11-3 and TRBJ1-1 for the parts outside the CDR3, the full variable domain is EAGVVQSPRYKIIEKKQPVAFWCNPISGHNTLYWYLQNLGQGPELLIRYENEEAVDDSQLPKDRFSAERLKGVDSTLKIQPAELGDSAVYLCASSYGQGHEAFFGQGTRLTVV.

The chain employs TRBV5-4 and TRBJ2-2; no firm D call. V was trimmed by 9 bases and J by 1 base, leaving 10 bases between them. Germline CDR1 SGHNT, CDR2 YYREEE (reference sequence). The CDR3 is 13 residues long. The CDR3 loop reads CATTPRNTGELFF. In DNA form, the CDR3 reads TGTGCCACTACCCCCAGGAACACCGGGGAGCTGTTTTTT.

The rearrangement links TRBV7-9 to TRBJ2-3; 10 nucleotides match TRBD2. This CDR3 is built from 15 residues. The germline gives CDR1 SEHNR, CDR2 FQNEAQ (reference sequence). V shed 2 bases and J 9 bases; nucleotides not matched to a gene: 8. Here the CDR3 DNA reads TGTGCCAGCAGCTTAAGAGGTAGCGGGAGGCGGACGCAGTATTTT. Amino acid sequence: CASSLRGSGRRTQYF.

The chain employs TRBV5-6 and TRBJ2-6; 7 bases fit TRBD1. The junction had 7 bases not matched to a gene; V was cut back by 7 bases and J by 3 bases. Germline values: CDR1 SGHDT, CDR2 YYEEEE. There are 15 residues in the CDR3. CDR3 sequence reads: CASLDRVYGANVLTF. The CDR3 bases are TGTGCCAGCCTAGACAGGGTTTATGGGGCCAACGTCCTGACTTTC.